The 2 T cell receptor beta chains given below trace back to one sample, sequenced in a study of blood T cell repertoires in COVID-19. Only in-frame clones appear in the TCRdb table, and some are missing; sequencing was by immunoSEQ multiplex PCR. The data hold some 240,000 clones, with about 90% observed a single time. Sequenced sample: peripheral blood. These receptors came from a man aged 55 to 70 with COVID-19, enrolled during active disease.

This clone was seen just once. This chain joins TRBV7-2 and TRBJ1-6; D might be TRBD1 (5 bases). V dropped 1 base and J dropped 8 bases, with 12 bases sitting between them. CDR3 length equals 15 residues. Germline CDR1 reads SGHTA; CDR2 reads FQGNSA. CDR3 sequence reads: CASSLGAGRYSPLHF. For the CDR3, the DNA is TGTGCCAGCAGCTTAGGGGCAGGGCGGTATTCACCCCTCCACTTT.

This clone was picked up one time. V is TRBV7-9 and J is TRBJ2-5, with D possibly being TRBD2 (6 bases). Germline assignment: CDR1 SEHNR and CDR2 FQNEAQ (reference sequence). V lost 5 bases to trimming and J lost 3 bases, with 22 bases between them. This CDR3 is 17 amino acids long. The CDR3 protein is CASSLYWSGGEKETQYF. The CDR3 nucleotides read TGTGCCAGCAGCCTGTACTGGTCTGGCGGGGAGAAAGAGACCCAGTACTTC.